Presented here are 24 T cell receptor beta chains from one specimen sequenced in a study of blood T cells in healthy people across ages. A second PCR, run for roughly 7 to 12 cycles, used a sample-barcoded 5' primer plus a J-beta primer mix. TCRdb itself ran the 5' RACE reads through MiXCR, one entry per CDR3 protein. The table lists some 920,000 distinct CDR3 sequences, roughly 51% of them singletons. The sample consisted of blood. These receptor sequences come from a woman aged 55-70 years in good health.

The chain employs TRBV5-5 and TRBJ2-5; D may be TRBD2 (5 bases). The CDR3 sequence is 15 residues long. CDR1 and CDR2 (germline): SGHKS, YYEKEE (reference sequence). Trimming pared 2 bases from V and 2 bases from J, leaving 13 bases between. For the CDR3, the DNA is TGTGCCAGCAGCTTACTAGGGAGTTGGCAAGAGACCCAGTACTTC. Protein product: CASSLLGSWQETQYF.

The chain has TRBV5-1 and TRBJ2-3; 8 bases match TRBD2. V lost 0 bases, J lost 3 bases, and 12 bases stayed unmatched. There are 18 residues in the CDR3. Germline CDR1 reads SGHRS; CDR2 reads YFSETQ. For the CDR3, the DNA is TGCGCCAGCAGCTTGGACGGGAGGGCCTTTAAAAGTACAGATACGCAGTATTTT. Translating it yields CASSLDGRAFKSTDTQYF. The complete variable domain, with remaining parts taken from reference TRBV5-1 and TRBJ2-3, reads KAGVTQTPRYLIKTRGQQVTLSCSPISGHRSVSWYQQTPGQGLQFLFEYFSETQRNKGNFPGRFSGRQFSNSRSEMNVSTLELGDSALYLCASSLDGRAFKSTDTQYFGPGTRLTVL.

V usage is TRBV7-2 and J usage is TRBJ2-1; D ambiguous. The V end was cut by 1 base, the J end by 4 bases, with 8 bases between. Germline V CDR1 and CDR2: SGHTA, FQGNSA. The CDR3 covers 14 residues. DNA of the CDR3: TGTGCCAGCAGCTTAGGCGGAAAATACAATGAGCAGTTCTTC. This codes for CASSLGGKYNEQFF.

This clonotype occurred a few times. The chain combines TRBV7-9 with TRBJ1-4; D remains ambiguous. Trimming left V 10 bases short and J 7 bases short, with 13 bases between. Germline CDR1 is SEHNR and CDR2 is FQNEAQ (reference sequence). The CDR3 loop spans 12 amino acids. The CDR3: CATQLDGEKLFF. The CDR3 DNA reads TGTGCCACCCAGCTCGATGGTGAAAAACTGTTTTTT.

This clonotype was observed a handful of times. This chain uses TRBV29-1 with TRBJ2-7; D is undetermined. The CDR3 extends over 13 amino acids. The V end was cut by 2 bases, the J end by 2 bases, with 10 bases between. CDR1 is SQVTM, CDR2 ANQGSEA, per germline. CDR3 amino acids: CSVESTLTYEQYF. CDR3 sequence (DNA): TGCAGCGTTGAATCGACCCTGACCTACGAGCAGTACTTC.

This clonotype was detected a few times. The CDR3 nucleotides read TGTGCCAGCAGCTCGCCGGGACTAGGAACCCAGGAGCAGTTCTTC. This translates into CASSSPGLGTQEQFF. The chain couples TRBV7-2 to TRBJ2-1, with TRBD2 identical over 8 bases. The V segment lost 4 bases and the J segment 10 bases; nucleotides outside the gene matches: 12. From germline, CDR1 is SGHTA and CDR2 FQGNSA. This CDR3 comprises 15 residues. Full variable domain (missing parts from reference TRBV7-2 and TRBJ2-1): GAGVSQSPSNKVTEKGKDVELRCDPISGHTALYWYRQSLGQGLEFLIYFQGNSAPDKSGLPSDRFSAERTGGSVSTLTIQRTQQEDSAVYLCASSSPGLGTQEQFFGPGTRLTVL.

The gene calls are TRBV5-1 and TRBJ2-7; D is uncertain. The length of the CDR3 is 13 residues. Germline V lookup: CDR1 SGHRS, CDR2 YFSETQ. Trimming removed 7 bases at V and 2 bases at J, with 13 bases between. The CDR3 DNA follows: TGCGCCAGCTCAGCTCCCCCGGCCTACGAGCAGTACTTC. Protein product: CASSAPPAYEQYF.

This clonotype appeared a few times. This chain links TRBV7-2 with TRBJ2-3; the D is unclear. Trimming shortened V by 3 bases and J by 1 base, and 11 bases separated the two germline ends. The germline V gene has CDR1 SGHTA and CDR2 FQGNSA. This CDR3 has 15 amino acids. CDR3 in amino acids: CASSFPKAGTDTQYF. The CDR3 DNA follows: TGTGCCAGCAGCTTCCCAAAAGCAGGCACAGATACGCAGTATTTT.

The chain uses TRBV7-2 and TRBJ2-3; D might be TRBD2 (6 bases). CDR3 length equals 17 residues. Germline V gene data show CDR1 as SGHTA and CDR2 as FQGNSA. V was trimmed by 4 bases and J by 3 bases, leaving 20 bases between them. The CDR3 reads CASSSELAYLETDTQYF. Written as DNA, the CDR3 is TGTGCCAGCAGCTCCGAACTAGCCTACCTAGAAACAGATACGCAGTATTTT.

This clonotype occurred once. This sequence joins TRBV15 and TRBJ2-3; 8 nucleotides line up with TRBD2. The germline CDR1 and CDR2 sequences are LNHNV and YYDKDF (reference sequence). The CDR3 has 18 amino acids. V lost 1 base to trimming and J lost 2 bases; unmatched junction nucleotides: 11. The CDR3 reads CATSRVGIAGKITDTQYF. The CDR3 DNA sequence: TGTGCCACCAGCAGAGTGGGAATAGCGGGGAAGATCACAGATACGCAGTATTTT.

The chain uses TRBV5-1 and TRBJ1-4, with unresolved D. Trimming left V 3 bases short and J 0 bases short, with 12 bases between. Per germline, CDR1 SGHRS and CDR2 YFSETQ. CDR3 length: 16 amino acids. In DNA form, the CDR3 reads TGCGCCAGCAGCTCTGGTATGGTTGCAACTAATGAAAAACTGTTTTTT. Protein sequence: CASSSGMVATNEKLFF. The whole variable domain, remainder taken from reference TRBV5-1 and TRBJ1-4, is KAGVTQTPRYLIKTRGQQVTLSCSPISGHRSVSWYQQTPGQGLQFLFEYFSETQRNKGNFPGRFSGRQFSNSRSEMNVSTLELGDSALYLCASSSGMVATNEKLFFGSGTQLSVL.

V usage is TRBV4-3 and J usage is TRBJ2-4, with 8 bases identical to TRBD1. The end of the DNA aligns better with TRBJ2-7, so the J call may be wrong. The germline gives CDR1 LGHNA, CDR2 YSLEER. This CDR3 region has 15 residues. The CDR3 protein is CASSRQQGERYEQYF. The CDR3 region has the DNA TGCGCCAGCAGCCGACAACAGGGGGAGAGGTACGAGCAGTACTTC.

The sample holds a few counts of this clonotype. This chain joins TRBV2 and TRBJ2-7; TRBD2 matches at 7 bases. CDR3 length: 13 residues. CDR1 is SNHLY, CDR2 FYNNEI, per germline. V lost 8 bases and J lost 3; bases outside the gene matches: 7. The CDR3 region has the DNA TGTGCCAGCTCGTGGGCTAGCGGCTACGAGCAGTACTTC. Amino acids: CASSWASGYEQYF. Variable domain in full (rest from reference TRBV2 and TRBJ2-7): EPEVTQTPSHQVTQMGQEVILRCVPISNHLYFYWYRQILGQKVEFLVSFYNNEISEKSEIFDDQFSVERPDGSNFTLKIRSTKLEDSAMYFCASSWASGYEQYFGPGTRLTVT.

Details on this clonotype: Mismatch with germline at one junction end may stem from a read error. The gene calls are TRBV4-2 and TRBJ2-7; 9 bases are shared with TRBD2. The CDR3 is 13 amino acids. The germline CDR1 and CDR2 sequences are LGHNA and YNFKEQ. CDR3 in DNA: TGTGCCAGCAGCCAAGATCGCGCTAGCGGGACGTTCTTC. Encoded protein: CASSQDRASGTFF.

V is TRBV29-1 and J is TRBJ1-2; D unresolved. CDR3 length: 13 residues. Germline values: CDR1 SQVTM, CDR2 ANQGSEA. V lost 1 base, J lost 7 bases, and 13 bases lay in between. The CDR3 region is CSVEVRAYGGYTF. In DNA, the CDR3 is TGCAGCGTTGAAGTCCGGGCCTACGGTGGCTACACCTTC.

The chain combines TRBV7-9 with TRBJ1-4; no reliable D call. V was clipped by 8 bases and J by 7 bases, with 14 bases between them. The CDR3 has 13 residues. Germline loops: CDR1 SEHNR, CDR2 FQNEAQ (reference sequence). The CDR3 loop is CASDLEFGEKLFF. The DNA of the CDR3 is TGTGCCAGCGATCTGGAGTTTGGTGAAAAACTGTTTTTT.

The chain couples TRBV11-2 to TRBJ2-7, with D perhaps matching TRBD1 (6 bases). The CDR3 runs to 14 residues. V was cut by 3 bases and J by 4 bases, with 13 bases left in between. CDR1 and CDR2 from the germline V gene are SGHAT and FQNNGV. The CDR3 sequence is CASSFSQGKYEQYF. The CDR3 DNA follows: TGTGCCAGCAGCTTTTCACAGGGAAAGTACGAGCAGTACTTC.

This rearrangement joins TRBV29-1 to TRBJ2-3; TRBD1 is a possible D gene (5 bases). The V gene's germline CDR1 is SQVTM and CDR2 ANQGSEA. This CDR3 is built from 12 residues. Trimming left V 6 bases short and J 2 bases short, with 9 bases between. The CDR3 loop reads CSVGQVTDTQYF. The CDR3 coding sequence is TGCAGCGTAGGACAAGTCACAGATACGCAGTATTTT.

This clonotype was picked up a small number of times. The gene calls are TRBV5-1 and TRBJ1-5; unclear D gene. CDR1 SGHRS and CDR2 YFSETQ come from the germline V gene. The length of the CDR3 is 14 residues. Trimming took 0 bases from V and 6 from J, leaving 10 bases between them. The CDR3 DNA follows: TGCGCCAGCAGCTTGGGAGGGTCCAGTCAGCCCCAGCATTTT. This codes for CASSLGGSSQPQHF.

The V and J genes are TRBV5-1 and TRBJ2-1, with 7 positions matching TRBD2. CDR3 length: 15 residues. V lost 6 bases to trimming and J lost 3 bases; unmatched junction nucleotides: 9. Germline V CDR1 and CDR2: SGHRS, YFSETQ. The CDR3 sequence is CASMPGAGYYNEQFF. The CDR3 DNA sequence: TGCGCCAGCATGCCGGGAGCGGGGTACTACAATGAGCAGTTCTTC.

V usage is TRBV7-2 and J usage is TRBJ1-4; perhaps TRBD1 as D (5 bases). V gave up 2 bases and J gave up 2 bases, with 9 bases separating them. The CDR3 has 15 amino acids. Germline assignment: CDR1 SGHTA and CDR2 FQGNSA. This CDR3 reads CASSLNGGTNEKLFF. In nucleotides, the CDR3 is TGTGCCAGCAGCTTAAATGGGGGTACTAATGAAAAACTGTTTTTT.

The rearrangement joins TRBV3-1 to TRBJ2-3; D is unclear. The germline gives CDR1 LGHDT, CDR2 YNNKEL (reference sequence). The length of the CDR3 is 13 residues. V was pared by 1 base and J by 4 bases, with 6 bases between. The CDR3 DNA is TGTGCCAGCAGCCAAGTAACCGCAGATACGCAGTATTTT. This codes for CASSQVTADTQYF.

J is TRBJ2-7 and V is TRBV7-4, with 8 bases aligning to TRBD1. This CDR3 is 15 amino acids long. Germline V lookup: CDR1 SGHVT, CDR2 SQSDAQ. V shed 3 bases and J 5 bases; nucleotides not matched to a gene: 9. The CDR3: CASSLIPGQEHEQYF. For the CDR3, the DNA is TGTGCCAGCAGCTTGATCCCGGGACAGGAACACGAGCAGTACTTC.

The chain links TRBV12-3 or TRBV12-4 to TRBJ2-7; 8 nucleotides line up with TRBD2. CDR3 size: 16 residues. Trimming at V came to 5 bases and at J to 5 bases, leaving 14 bases not matched to a gene. As DNA, the CDR3 is TGTGCCAGCAGTCTTAGCGCCGGGGTAGCGGGACACGAGCAGTACTTC. Its translation: CASSLSAGVAGHEQYF.